This TCR beta chain emerged from a study of CD8 T cells in ankylosing spondylitis. TCRdb fed the 5' RACE reads into MiXCR, producing one record per CDR3 protein. The table shows under 250,000 distinct CDR3 sequences, with less than 9.5% occurring only once. Trimming took 3 bases from V and 5 from J; bases not matched to a gene: 13. The CDR3 is 16 residues long. Germline V gene data show CDR1 as DFQATT and CDR2 as SNEGSKA (reference sequence). This clonotype was recorded at least ten times. The source is a female donor with ankylosing spondylitis or in good health (not recorded which). The sample taken for sequencing was blood, either unsorted or a sorted T cell fraction (not recorded which). The chain links TRBV20-1 to TRBJ2-1; 7 bases map to TRBD2. The CDR3 sequence is CSARALANPVNNEQFF. The CDR3 DNA follows: TGCAGTGCTAGGGCACTAGCGAACCCCGTCAACAATGAGCAGTTCTTC.